One and the same sample provided the 28 T cell receptor beta chains below, sequenced in a study of blood T cells in healthy people across ages. A sample-barcoded 5' primer and a J-beta primer mix were used in a second PCR of roughly 6 to 11 cycles. A single record per CDR3 protein comes from TCRdb applying MiXCR to the 5' RACE reads. The table records hundreds of thousands of distinct CDR3 sequences, less than 35% of them present only once. Sample: blood. The source is a woman at least 80 years old in good health.

V and J are TRBV21-1 and TRBJ1-5; the listed D gene, TRBD1, was not tested against the DNA. TRBV21-1 is a recognized pseudogene. The CDR3 is 16 amino acids. The CDR3 DNA sequence: TGTGCCAGCAGCAAAGCGCGAGACAGTGGCAATCAGCCCCAGCATTTT. This sequence encodes CASSKARDSGNQPQHF.

About this clonotype itself: One base away lies a much larger clone, so this may be a sequencing read error. The chain uses TRBV20-1 and TRBJ2-1; 10 bases align to TRBD2. The tail of the sequence fits TRBJ2-7 better, so the J call may be wrong. The CDR3 spans 17 residues. Germline V gene sequence: CDR1 DFQATT, CDR2 SNEGSKA (reference sequence). CDR3 coding DNA: TGCAGTGCTCAGTCCAGCGGGGGGGCCCTCCCCTACAATGAGCAGTACTTC. As protein: CSAQSSGGALPYNEQYF.

The chain employs TRBV7-2 and TRBJ1-1; D ambiguous. This CDR3 region has 13 residues. Germline assignment: CDR1 SGHTA and CDR2 FQGNSA. V was shortened by 5 bases and J by 2 bases, with 9 bases between the two germline ends. CDR3 amino acids: CASSTYTNTEAFF. Here the CDR3 DNA reads TGTGCCAGCAGCACCTACACAAACACTGAAGCTTTCTTT.

This clonotype was seen many times. The rearrangement uses TRBV7-2 and TRBJ2-5, with 7 bases matching TRBD2. The CDR3 length is 13 residues. V lost 5 bases and J lost 7; bases outside the gene matches: 7. From germline, CDR1 is SGHTA and CDR2 FQGNSA. In DNA form, the CDR3 reads TGTGCCAGCAGCGCGGGGGACCGAGGGACCCAGTACTTC. Protein product: CASSAGDRGTQYF. The complete variable domain, with remaining parts taken from reference TRBV7-2 and TRBJ2-5, reads GAGVSQSPSNKVTEKGKDVELRCDPISGHTALYWYRQSLGQGLEFLIYFQGNSAPDKSGLPSDRFSAERTGGSVSTLTIQRTQQEDSAVYLCASSAGDRGTQYFGPGTRLLVL.

Worth noting for this clonotype: A much larger clonotype is one base distant, so this may be a read error. The gene calls are TRBV21-1 and TRBJ2-1; the table's D call TRBD1 went unverified against the DNA. TRBV21-1 is a recognized pseudogene. CDR3 length equals 14 residues. CDR3 sequence (DNA): TGTGCCGCCCCCCGGGACACTATATCCTACGAGCAGTTCTTC. Translation: CAAPRDTISYEQFF.

Only a few counts were recorded for this clonotype. It may be a read error: a sequence one base away is much more abundant. The V and J genes are TRBV10-3 and TRBJ2-7; 8 bases agree with TRBD1. The CDR3 has 18 amino acids. Trimming took 4 bases from V and 7 from J; bases not matched to a gene: 21. Germline CDR1 reads ENHRY; CDR2 reads SYGVKD. Here the CDR3 DNA reads TGTGCCATCAGTGGGCCCAAACCCGGGACAGGCGTAGGTTATGAGCAGTACTTC. The encoded protein is CAISGPKPGTGVGYEQYF.

There are many counts of this clonotype. This chain joins TRBV29-1 and TRBJ1-2; 7 nucleotides align to TRBD1. The CDR3 runs to 15 residues. Germline V gene sequence: CDR1 SQVTM, CDR2 ANQGSEA. Unmatched junction bases numbered 19, after V lost 7 bases and J lost 8 bases. CDR3 region: CSAATPGQPGSGYTF. The CDR3 nucleotides are TGCAGCGCCGCGACGCCGGGACAGCCAGGTTCCGGCTACACCTTC.

For this clonotype: This may come from a read error, since a much larger clone is one base off. This CDR3 reads CAGSSGVGGYTF. In DNA form, the CDR3 reads TGTGCCGGCAGTTCGGGTGTAGGGGGCTACACCTTC. This chain connects TRBV6-5 to TRBJ1-2; D is undetermined. CDR1 and CDR2 (germline): MNHEY, SVGAGI. The CDR3 is 12 residues long.

V and J are TRBV6-1 and TRBJ2-6, with 12 bases matching TRBD1. V trimming: 5 bases; J trimming: 4 bases; junction bases outside the gene matches: 6. The CDR3 has 17 amino acids. In germline, CDR1 is MNHNS, CDR2 SASEGT. The chain's CDR3 is CASSRGQGASGANVLTF. Written as DNA, the CDR3 is TGTGCCAGCAGTAGGGGACAGGGGGCTTCAGGGGCCAACGTCCTGACTTTC.

The V gene is TRBV2, the J gene TRBJ2-4, with 7 nucleotides matching TRBD1. Losses at the gene ends were 8 bases for V and 1 base for J; bases not matched to a gene: 5. The CDR3 length is 14 residues. Germline CDR1 and CDR2: SNHLY and FYNNEI. CDR3 protein: CASGTDRAKNIQYF. The CDR3 coding sequence is TGTGCCAGCGGCACGGACAGGGCCAAAAACATTCAGTACTTC.

This chain links TRBV6-1 with TRBJ2-5, with D perhaps TRBD1 (6 bases). The CDR3 sequence is 14 residues long. The V and J ends lost 7 bases and 2 bases respectively, with 14 bases between them. Germline loops: CDR1 MNHNS, CDR2 SASEGT. CDR3 sequence: CASKKQGEQETQYF. For the CDR3, the DNA is TGTGCCAGCAAGAAACAGGGAGAGCAAGAGACCCAGTACTTC.

This clonotype was counted at least ten times. The chain uses TRBV30 and TRBJ2-7, with a weak D call TRBD2 (6 bases). V lost 8 bases, J lost 4 bases, and 15 bases lay in between. The CDR3 length is 12 residues. Germline assignment: CDR1 GTSNPN and CDR2 SVGIG (reference sequence). In DNA, the CDR3 is TGTGCCGGGACTGGGAAAGGGTACGAGCAGTACTTC. Amino acids: CAGTGKGYEQYF.

This sequence joins TRBV29-1 and TRBJ2-2, with D hard to call. Germline-derived CDR1 and CDR2 are SQVTM and ANQGSEA. This CDR3 has 14 residues. V lost 4 bases to trimming and J lost 4 bases, with 13 bases between them. In DNA, the CDR3 is TGCAGCGTTGGTCCCTGGGCGGTCACCGGGGAGCTGTTTTTT. Translated: CSVGPWAVTGELFF.

There are many counts of this clonotype. The rearrangement links TRBV12-3 or TRBV12-4 to TRBJ2-3; 10 positions agree with TRBD2. This CDR3 region has 14 residues. V was pared by 5 bases and J by 6 bases, with 5 bases of the junction left unmatched. The DNA for the CDR3 is TGTGCCAGCAGTCCAAGCGGGGGGGCCGATACGCAGTATTTT. It yields the protein CASSPSGGADTQYF.

The chain uses TRBV12-3 or TRBV12-4 and TRBJ1-2; D unclear. This CDR3 has 14 amino acids. V was pared by 7 bases and J by 6 bases, with 18 bases between. The CDR3 loop reads CASNPGGGRNGYTF. CDR3 in DNA: TGTGCCAGCAATCCCGGAGGAGGCCGGAATGGCTACACCTTC.

This clonotype was found many times. This sequence joins TRBV20-1 and TRBJ2-5; D is perhaps TRBD1 or TRBD2 (6 bases each). The CDR3 sequence is 14 residues long. The V gene's germline CDR1 is DFQATT and CDR2 SNEGSKA (reference sequence). V shed 5 bases and J shed 1 base, with 14 bases lying between them. The CDR3 nucleotides read TGCAGTGCTCTCTATAGGGGGGCCCAAGAGACCCAGTACTTC. The encoded protein is CSALYRGAQETQYF.

The table lists this clonotype with a few counts. This chain links TRBV12-3 or TRBV12-4 with TRBJ1-1; D gene unclear. The CDR3 runs to 14 residues. The ends were cut back, 6 bases at V and 2 bases at J, with 13 bases in the middle. DNA of the CDR3: TGTGCCAGCAGCTTGCCCGTCATTAACACTGAAGCTTTCTTT. Protein sequence: CASSLPVINTEAFF.

Note on this clonotype: A much larger clone is a single base away; this may be a read error. The chain recombines TRBV20-1 with TRBJ1-5; D may be TRBD1 (6 bases). This CDR3 is 15 amino acids long. Per germline, CDR1 DFQATT and CDR2 SNEGSKA (reference sequence). The CDR3 nucleotides are TGCAGTGTTTCTCCGGGGGGCGCGAGCAATCATCCCCAGCATTTT. Translated: CSVSPGGASNHPQHF.

This clonotype was picked up a small number of times. This rearrangement joins TRBV4-3 to TRBJ2-1, with D possibly matching TRBD1 (6 bases). The V gene's germline CDR1 is LGHNA and CDR2 YSLEER. CDR3 length equals 14 residues. Trimming pared 6 bases from V and 7 bases from J, leaving 16 bases between. For the CDR3, the DNA is TGCGCCAGCAGTCGTGCGGCGGACAGTAATGAGCAGTTCTTC. Residues: CASSRAADSNEQFF.

This clonotype was recorded at least ten times. This chain connects TRBV2 to TRBJ2-1; 11 bases map to TRBD1. Per the germline V gene, CDR1 is SNHLY and CDR2 is FYNNEI. After removal of 2 bases from V and 8 bases from J, the junction contained 5 bases not matched to a gene. This CDR3 is built from 15 residues. The CDR3 reads CASSELGQGAHEQFF. The CDR3 DNA reads as TGTGCCAGCAGTGAACTCGGACAGGGGGCCCATGAGCAGTTCTTC.

In its sample, this clonotype was seen once. The gene calls are TRBV7-9 and TRBJ2-3; no clear D gene. V shed 1 base and J shed 3 bases, with 11 bases lying between them. The CDR3 totals 15 residues. The germline CDR1 and CDR2 sequences are SEHNR and FQNEAQ (reference sequence). The CDR3 protein is CASSLGRLTTDTQYF. The CDR3 bases are TGTGCCAGCAGCTTAGGCCGACTGACTACAGATACGCAGTATTTT.

In its sample, this clonotype was seen many times. The chain is built from TRBV11-2 and TRBJ1-2; D not resolved. In germline, CDR1 is SGHAT, CDR2 FQNNGV. The CDR3 runs to 12 residues. The V end lost 2 bases, the J end lost 8 bases, and 9 bases lay between the germline ends. In DNA, the CDR3 is TGTGCCAGCAGCTTAAGGACCTCCGGCTACACCTTC. It translates to CASSLRTSGYTF. Drawing the rest from reference TRBV11-2 and TRBJ1-2, the complete variable domain is EAGVAQSPRYKIIEKRQSVAFWCNPISGHATLYWYQQILGQGPKLLIQFQNNGVVDDSQLPKDRFSAERLKGVDSTLKIQPAKLEDSAVYLCASSLRTSGYTFGSGTRLTVV.

This clonotype was seen a few times. V and J are TRBV29-1 and TRBJ2-6, with D uncertain. The CDR3 length is 13 residues. The germline V gene encodes CDR1 SQVTM and CDR2 ANQGSEA. V was clipped by 6 bases and J by 0 bases, with 6 bases between them. The CDR3 loop is CSVRTSGANVLTF. The CDR3 nucleotides read TGCAGCGTGAGAACCTCTGGGGCCAACGTCCTGACTTTC.

V and J are TRBV28 and TRBJ2-2, with a tentative D call TRBD1 (6 bases). The V gene's germline CDR1 is MDHEN and CDR2 SYDVKM. Trimming took 7 bases from V and 5 from J, leaving 11 bases between them. This CDR3 region has 13 residues. The CDR3 coding sequence is TGTGCCAGCATTAGCAGGGGTACCGGGGAGCTGTTTTTT. It specifies CASISRGTGELFF.

Comments on this clonotype: With a much larger clone just one base away, this may be a read error. This chain links TRBV7-9 with TRBJ2-1; D is perhaps TRBD2 (7 bases). Germline V lookup: CDR1 SEHNR, CDR2 FQNEAQ (reference sequence). This CDR3 comprises 11 residues. The V and J ends lost 8 bases and 7 bases respectively, with 9 bases between them. This CDR3 is CASGGANEQFF. CDR3 in DNA: TGTGCCAGCGGGGGGGCGAATGAGCAGTTCTTC. The full variable domain, in which reference TRBV7-9 and TRBJ2-1 provide the parts outside the CDR3, is DTGVSQNPRHKITKRGQNVTFRCDPISEHNRLYWYRQTLGQGPEFLTYFQNEAQLEKSRLLSDRFSAERPKGSFSTLEIQRTEQGDSAMYLCASGGANEQFFGPGTRLTVL.

In this sample, this clonotype turned up many times. V gene TRBV18 combines with J gene TRBJ2-7; D perhaps matches TRBD1 (6 bases). There are 14 residues in the CDR3. The V gene lost 6 bases and the J gene lost 3 bases, with 15 bases spanning the gap. CDR1 is KGHSH, CDR2 LQKENI, per germline. CDR3 in DNA: TGTGCCAGCTCTCCGCCGGACAGCCTCTACGAGCAGTACTTC. Amino acid sequence: CASSPPDSLYEQYF.

The chain uses TRBV15 and TRBJ2-2; 15 positions agree with TRBD2. Germline V lookup: CDR1 LNHNV, CDR2 YYDKDF (reference sequence). Trimming took 5 bases from V and 6 from J; bases not matched to a gene: 10. The CDR3 covers 18 residues. The CDR3 protein is CATSLGLAGGLGAGELFF. CDR3 DNA sequence: TGTGCCACCAGCCTCGGACTAGCGGGGGGGCTCGGCGCCGGGGAGCTGTTTTTT.

The rearrangement links TRBV4-2 to TRBJ2-7, with TRBD2 matching 10 bases. V lost 0 bases to trimming and J lost 7 bases; unmatched junction nucleotides: 9. This CDR3 has 16 amino acids. The V gene's germline CDR1 is LGHNA and CDR2 YNFKEQ. For the CDR3, the DNA is TGTGCCAGCAGCCAAGACAAGCGGGGGGGCCATTGGGAGCAGTACTTC. It encodes CASSQDKRGGHWEQYF.